The sequence of this TCR beta chain was determined in a study of T-cell memory formation after mild COVID-19. This clonotype was counted a few times. The antigen remains unidentified. Constant-segment-primed 5'RACE gave TCR alpha and TCR beta cDNA libraries with sample barcodes and UMIs. TCRdb processed the 5' RACE reads anew with MiXCR; each CDR3 protein has one entry. The sample lists 350,000 or so distinct CDR3 sequences, 10% to 15% occurring once. Whole-study results and caveats: The appearance of some responding clones in pre-infection memory suggested that cross-reactive memory joined. SARS-CoV-2 specificity of second-wave clones peaking day 37 was unconfirmed.

CDR1 is MDHEN, CDR2 SYDVKM, per germline. V dropped 8 bases and J dropped 4 bases, with 13 bases sitting between them. CDR3 length: 13 amino acids. Sequenced: PBMCs or a T cell subset sorted from them (not recorded which). The receptor comes from a man aged 18 to 30 who had mild COVID-19 (a few samples of this study predate the infection). Cell type and time point are not known. The genes are TRBV28 and TRBJ2-3; D uncertain. CDR3 sequence: CASGGKGPDTQYF. The CDR3 bases are TGTGCCAGCGGTGGAAAGGGTCCAGATACGCAGTATTTT.